This entry lists 14 T cell receptor beta chains sequenced from one sample in a study of T cell repertoires in cytomegalovirus infection. Their target antigens are unknown. TCRdb reanalysed the reads using MiXCR and keeps one entry per CDR3 protein. The sample lists approximately 220,000 distinct CDR3 sequences, 38% occurring once. The sample was CD8+ T cells from cultured PBMCs, taken from culture after CMV antigen stimulation. The source is a human donor in good health (CMV status not recorded). Some clones in this sample may be carry-over from other donors' samples.

V is TRBV13 and J is TRBJ1-1, with D possibly being TRBD1 (5 bases). Germline CDR1 reads PRHDT; CDR2 reads FYEKMQ (reference sequence). V gave up 3 bases and J gave up 5 bases, with 10 bases separating them. The CDR3 has 13 amino acids. The CDR3, as DNA: TGTGCCAGCAGCTTTCAGGGTGCAACTGAAGCTTTCTTT. Translating it yields CASSFQGATEAFF. Full variable domain (remainder filled in from reference TRBV13 and TRBJ1-1): AAGVIQSPRHLIKEKRETATLKCYPIPRHDTVYWYQQGPGQDPQFLISFYEKMQSDKGSIPDRFSAQQFSDYHSELNMSSLELGDSALYFCASSFQGATEAFFGQGTRLTVV.

The chain has TRBV7-4 and TRBJ1-4; the D gene is possibly TRBD1 (6 bases). The CDR3 consists of 22 residues. The ends were cut back, 2 bases at V and 5 bases at J, with 33 bases in the middle. Looked up from germline, CDR1 is SGHVT and CDR2 is SQSDAQ. CDR3 in amino acids: CASSLNKTGFFATDRPNEKLFF. CDR3 nucleotides: TGTGCCAGCAGCTTAAATAAGACGGGGTTCTTCGCGACGGACAGACCGAATGAAAAACTGTTTTTT.

The rearrangement joins TRBV6-5 to TRBJ2-3; 7 nucleotides align to TRBD2. The V gene's germline CDR1 is MNHEY and CDR2 SVGAGI. CDR3 length: 16 residues. The V gene end was trimmed by 2 bases and the J gene end by 0 bases; junction bases not matched to a gene: 5. This CDR3 reads CASSYPSGASTDTQYF. The CDR3 nucleotides read TGTGCCAGCAGTTACCCAAGCGGGGCAAGCACAGATACGCAGTATTTT.

The J gene is TRBJ2-7, the V gene TRBV20-1; D is unresolved. Trimming took 0 bases from V and 2 from J, leaving 14 bases between them. Germline V gene lookup returns CDR1 DFQATT and CDR2 SNEGSKA (reference sequence). This CDR3 has 15 residues. The CDR3 sequence is CSARDFKQTAYEQYF. The CDR3 DNA is TGCAGTGCTAGAGATTTTAAACAGACCGCCTACGAGCAGTACTTC.

The rearrangement uses TRBV5-1 and TRBJ1-1; D not certain. Trimming removed 7 bases at V and 1 base at J, with 5 bases between. CDR1 and CDR2 from the germline V gene are SGHRS and YFSETQ. This CDR3 is 11 amino acids long. The CDR3 is CASHTNTEAFF. Here the CDR3 DNA reads TGCGCCAGCCACACGAACACTGAAGCTTTCTTT.

This chain uses TRBV3-1 with TRBJ1-1, with TRBD1 as a possible D gene (5 bases). The germline gives CDR1 LGHDT, CDR2 YNNKEL (reference sequence). V gave up 3 bases and J gave up 8 bases, with 13 bases separating them. The CDR3 totals 13 residues. The CDR3 spells CASSQIVGEEAFF. The CDR3 nucleotides are TGTGCCAGCAGCCAGATTGTGGGGGAAGAAGCTTTCTTT.

The gene calls are TRBV5-4 and TRBJ2-2; D may be TRBD1 or TRBD2 (5 bases each). CDR1 and CDR2 from the germline V gene are SGHNT and YYREEE (reference sequence). The germline V and J ends were trimmed by 2 bases and 6 bases, with 8 bases remaining between them. This CDR3 is built from 13 residues. CDR3 amino acids: CASSFGGSGELFF. The CDR3, as DNA: TGTGCCAGCAGCTTTGGGGGATCCGGGGAGCTGTTTTTT.

This clonotype was counted only a few times. At one end, the junction sequence differs from germline, possibly due to a read error. V gene TRBV5-1 combines with J gene TRBJ2-5, with 7 bases lining up with TRBD1. CDR3 size: 16 residues. Germline values: CDR1 SGHRS, CDR2 YFSETQ. The DNA for the CDR3 is TGCGCAAGCAGATTGTCTTCTGACAGGGACCAAGAGACCCAGTACTTC. Protein sequence: CASRLSSDRDQETQYF.

The sample holds a few counts of this clonotype. V usage is TRBV7-6 and J usage is TRBJ2-1; the D gene is possibly TRBD2 (5 bases). The CDR3 consists of 14 residues. Germline CDR1 is SGHVS and CDR2 is FNYEAQ. The V gene lost 1 base and the J gene lost 3 bases, with 7 bases spanning the gap. The DNA of the CDR3 is TGTGCCAGCAGCTTAGAGGCGGGCTACAATGAGCAGTTCTTC. Its translation: CASSLEAGYNEQFF.

This clonotype has ten or more counts. The genes are TRBV7-2 and TRBJ2-4; 7 nucleotides match TRBD2. With 6 bases clipped from V and 0 bases from J, the junction kept 5 bases outside the gene matches. The CDR3 covers 15 residues. Germline lookup yields CDR1 SGHTA and CDR2 FQGNSA. CDR3 protein: CASSLLAVAKNIQYF. The CDR3 DNA is TGTGCCAGCAGTCTCCTAGCGGTAGCCAAAAACATTCAGTACTTC. The complete variable domain, with remaining parts taken from reference TRBV7-2 and TRBJ2-4, reads GAGVSQSPSNKVTEKGKDVELRCDPISGHTALYWYRQSLGQGLEFLIYFQGNSAPDKSGLPSDRFSAERTGGSVSTLTIQRTQQEDSAVYLCASSLLAVAKNIQYFGAGTRLSVL.

As regards this clonotype: Germline is not matched at one junction end, which may reflect a read error. The rearrangement links TRBV11-2 to TRBJ1-1; the D gene is possibly TRBD1 (5 bases). Looked up from germline, CDR1 is SGHAT and CDR2 is FQNNGV. The CDR3 loop spans 15 amino acids. In DNA, the CDR3 is TGTGCCAGCAGCTGGCCAAGACAGCTGAAAACTGAAGCTTTCTTT. Translation: CASSWPRQLKTEAFF.

This clonotype has ten or more counts. V is TRBV7-6 and J is TRBJ2-3; TRBD2 agrees at 7 bases. The CDR3 is made up of 14 amino acids. The germline CDR1 and CDR2 sequences are SGHVS and FNYEAQ. V lost 2 bases and J lost 4; bases outside the gene matches: 3. CDR3 protein: CASSLFGGSDTQYF. CDR3 nucleotide sequence: TGTGCCAGCAGCTTATTCGGGGGGTCAGATACGCAGTATTTT.

The J gene is TRBJ1-5, the V gene TRBV15, with 10 bases lining up with TRBD1. In germline, CDR1 is LNHNV, CDR2 YYDKDF (reference sequence). The CDR3 has 15 amino acids. The trim removed 3 bases at V and 6 bases at J, leaving 5 bases unmatched. The CDR3 here is CATSRDRGTGQPQHF. The CDR3 DNA reads as TGTGCCACCAGCAGGGACAGGGGGACCGGTCAGCCCCAGCATTTT.

The chain combines TRBV5-1 with TRBJ2-5; 7 positions match TRBD1. The CDR3 runs 16 residues. V trimming: 0 bases; J trimming: 13 bases; junction bases outside the gene matches: 18. Germline V gene lookup returns CDR1 SGHRS and CDR2 YFSETQ. CDR3 DNA sequence: TGCGCCAGCAGCTTGGCTTCTGACAGGGAACAAGATACCACGTACTTC. This codes for CASSLASDREQDTTYF. Variable domain in full (rest from reference TRBV5-1 and TRBJ2-5): KAGVTQTPRYLIKTRGQQVTLSCSPISGHRSVSWYQQTPGQGLQFLFEYFSETQRNKGNFPGRFSGRQFSNSRSEMNVSTLELGDSALYLCASSLASDREQDTTYFGPGTRLLVL.